This TCR beta chain comes out of a study of shared T cell receptors in the human thymus. Using immunoSEQ multiplex PCR, the repertoire was profiled, and TCRdb retains in-frame clones only, with some absent. The sample carries roughly 410,000 clones, 85% to 95% recorded once. The germline V and J ends were trimmed by 5 bases and 5 bases, with 15 bases remaining between them. Germline values: CDR1 MNHEY, CDR2 SVGAGI. CDR3 size: 14 residues. This chain links TRBV6-5 with TRBJ2-5, with a weak D call TRBD1 (6 bases). What was sequenced was thymocytes. The TCR originated in a human donor. The CDR3 loop reads CASSPGTPRETQYF. The CDR3 DNA reads TGTGCCAGCAGTCCCGGGACACCTCGTGAGACCCAGTACTTC.